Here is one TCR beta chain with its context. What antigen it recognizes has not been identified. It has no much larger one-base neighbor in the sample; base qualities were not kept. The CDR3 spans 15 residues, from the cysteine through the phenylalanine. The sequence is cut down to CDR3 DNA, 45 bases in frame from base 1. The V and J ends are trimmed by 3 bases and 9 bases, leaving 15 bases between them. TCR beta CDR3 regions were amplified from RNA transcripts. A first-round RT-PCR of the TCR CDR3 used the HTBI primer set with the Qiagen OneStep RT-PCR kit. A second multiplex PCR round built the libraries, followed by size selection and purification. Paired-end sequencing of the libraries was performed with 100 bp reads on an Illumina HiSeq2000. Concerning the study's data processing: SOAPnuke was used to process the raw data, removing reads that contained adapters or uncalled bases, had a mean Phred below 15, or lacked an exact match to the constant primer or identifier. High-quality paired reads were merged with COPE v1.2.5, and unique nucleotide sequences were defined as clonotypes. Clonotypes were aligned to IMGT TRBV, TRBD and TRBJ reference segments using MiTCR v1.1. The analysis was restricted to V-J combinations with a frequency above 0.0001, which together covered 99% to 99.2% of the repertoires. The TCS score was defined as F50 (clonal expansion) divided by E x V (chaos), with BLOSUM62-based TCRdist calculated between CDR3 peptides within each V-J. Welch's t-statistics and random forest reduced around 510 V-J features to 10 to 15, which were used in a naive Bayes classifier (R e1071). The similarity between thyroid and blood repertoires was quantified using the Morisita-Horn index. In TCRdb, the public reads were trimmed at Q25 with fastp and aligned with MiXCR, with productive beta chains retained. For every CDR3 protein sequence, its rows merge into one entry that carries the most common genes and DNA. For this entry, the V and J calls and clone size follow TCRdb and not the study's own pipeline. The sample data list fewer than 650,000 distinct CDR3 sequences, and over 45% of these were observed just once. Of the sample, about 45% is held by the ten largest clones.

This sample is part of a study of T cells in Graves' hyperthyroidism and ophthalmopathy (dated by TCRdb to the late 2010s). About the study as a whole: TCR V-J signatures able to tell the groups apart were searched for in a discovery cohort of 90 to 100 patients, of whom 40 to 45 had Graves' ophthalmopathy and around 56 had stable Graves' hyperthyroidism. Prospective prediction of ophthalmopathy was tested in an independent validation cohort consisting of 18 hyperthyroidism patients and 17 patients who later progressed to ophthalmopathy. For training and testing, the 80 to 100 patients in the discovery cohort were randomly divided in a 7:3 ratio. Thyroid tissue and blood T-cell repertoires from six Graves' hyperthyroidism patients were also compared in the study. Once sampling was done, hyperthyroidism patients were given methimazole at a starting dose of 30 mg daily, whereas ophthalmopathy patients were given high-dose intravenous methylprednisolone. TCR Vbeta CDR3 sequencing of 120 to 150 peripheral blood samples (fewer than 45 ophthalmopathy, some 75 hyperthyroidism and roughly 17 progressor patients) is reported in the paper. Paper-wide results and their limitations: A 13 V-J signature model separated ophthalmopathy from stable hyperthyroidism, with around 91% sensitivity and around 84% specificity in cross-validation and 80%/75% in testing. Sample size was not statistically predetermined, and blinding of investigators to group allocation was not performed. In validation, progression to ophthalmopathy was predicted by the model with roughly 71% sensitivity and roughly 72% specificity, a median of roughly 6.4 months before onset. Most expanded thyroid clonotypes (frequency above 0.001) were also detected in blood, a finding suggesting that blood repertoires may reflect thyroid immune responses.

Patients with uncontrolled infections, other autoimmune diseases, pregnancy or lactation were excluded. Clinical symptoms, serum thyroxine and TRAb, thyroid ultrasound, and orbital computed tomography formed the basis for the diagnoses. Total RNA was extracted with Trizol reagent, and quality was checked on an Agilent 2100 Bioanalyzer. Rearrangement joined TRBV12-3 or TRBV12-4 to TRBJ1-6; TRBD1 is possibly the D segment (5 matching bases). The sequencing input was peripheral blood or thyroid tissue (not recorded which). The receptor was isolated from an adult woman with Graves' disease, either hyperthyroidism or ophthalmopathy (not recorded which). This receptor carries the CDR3 CASSLSPGGGSPLHF. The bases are TGTGCCAGCAGTTTGAGTCCTGGGGGTGGTTCACCCCTCCACTTT.